The entry that follows covers one T cell receptor beta chain sequence. The antigen remains undetermined. PCR involved 60 Vbeta and 13 Jbeta primers. Authors' data handling: In a later analysis, of roughly 83 million unique beta chains, some 10 million appeared in at least two donors. The assay was immunoSEQ multiplex PCR, and TCRdb's table has in-frame clones only and misses some. The D gene and trimming were derived from the DNA, and the V and J assignments and clone size from that table. The top ten hold 3.5% to 4% of the sample, which has about 93,000 clones, roughly four fifths seen once. The entry originates in a study of cytomegalovirus exposure and HLA in healthy donors. Whole-study results and caveats: Evidence from a later analysis indicated that most CMV-associated TCR beta chains looked HLA-restricted. A few of the chains that were CMV-associated were confirmed in vitro to be specific for CMV antigens.

Unmatched junction bases numbered 3, after V lost 0 bases and J lost 7 bases. CDR1 is SQVTM, CDR2 ANQGSEA, per germline. There are 13 residues in the CDR3. The rearrangement uses TRBV29-1 and TRBJ1-5, with 7 bases matching TRBD1. This sequence was found in a man aged 50 or older in good health and CMV-seronegative. Material for sequencing was PBMCs. This chain's CDR3 is CSVEEARGQPQHF. The CDR3 nucleotides read TGCAGCGTTGAAGAGGCCAGGGGGCAGCCCCAGCATTTT.